Sequencing of this TCR beta chain was carried out in a study of OX40 agonist ivuxolimab in advanced cancers. Turning to the study itself: Dose-escalation patients' cancers were hepatocellular carcinoma, melanoma, renal cell or head and neck cancer.

The CDR3 has 14 amino acids. The germline V gene has CDR1 MNHNS and CDR2 SASEGT. V was cut by 1 base and J by 2 bases, with 9 bases left in between. In the case of this clone: Its antigen is unknown.

The method was immunoSEQ multiplex PCR; TCRdb's version includes in-frame clones alone and lacks a portion of them. This table has 60,000 or so clones, 84% appearing once. Study-wide points: CD4+ and CD8+ blood T cells expanded clonally by week 6 at 0.1 to 3.0 mg/kg.

The chain links TRBV6-1 to TRBJ2-7; D call uncertain. The clonotype comes from an adult with an advanced solid tumor such as melanoma, head and neck, liver or kidney cancer. The sequences come from CD4+ or CD8+ T cells sorted from blood, collected in a trial of the OX40 agonist ivuxolimab. The CDR3 region is CASSEGLGTYEQYF. CDR3 DNA sequence: TGTGCCAGCAGTGAAGGTCTGGGGACCTACGAGCAGTACTTC.